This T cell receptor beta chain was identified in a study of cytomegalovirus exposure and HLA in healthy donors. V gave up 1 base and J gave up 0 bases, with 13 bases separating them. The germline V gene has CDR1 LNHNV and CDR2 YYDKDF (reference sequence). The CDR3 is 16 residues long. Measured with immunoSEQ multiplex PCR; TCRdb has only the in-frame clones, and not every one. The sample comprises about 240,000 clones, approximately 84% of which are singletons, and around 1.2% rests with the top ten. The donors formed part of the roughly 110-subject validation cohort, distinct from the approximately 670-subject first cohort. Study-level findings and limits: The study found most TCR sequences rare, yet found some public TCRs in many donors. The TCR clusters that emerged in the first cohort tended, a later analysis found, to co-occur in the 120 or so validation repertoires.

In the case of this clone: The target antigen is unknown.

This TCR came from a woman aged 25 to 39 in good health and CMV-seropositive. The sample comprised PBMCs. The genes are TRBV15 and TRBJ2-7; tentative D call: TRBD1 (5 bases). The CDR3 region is CATSRGGRVSSYEQYF. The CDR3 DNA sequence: TGTGCCACCAGCAGAGGGGGCAGGGTCAGCTCCTACGAGCAGTACTTC.